This T cell receptor (beta chain) is drawn from a study of PD-L1 blockade in urothelial cancer. The overall study: Male patients with bladder-origin urothelial cancer numbered about 90% of the roughly 30. Analysis of blood occurred 3 weeks (second dose) and 6 weeks after treatment start.

Overall study findings and caveats: For durable-benefit patients, tumor-associated blood clones expanded more at 3 weeks.

Sample time point: peripheral blood 6 weeks after treatment start. Disease in patients was locally advanced or metastatic urothelial carcinoma. Notes on this clone: Its antigen is as yet unknown.

Profiling relied on immunoSEQ multiplex PCR, and the TCRdb table lists in-frame clones only, not all of them. There are about 50,000 clones in the sample; roughly 80% occur only once, and around 9.1% lies in the top ten. This CDR3 spans 15 amino acids. Per germline, CDR1 LNHDA and CDR2 SQIVND (reference sequence). The V end lost 3 bases, the J end lost 4 bases, and 13 bases lay between the germline ends. Sequences were derived from PBMCs, sampled around atezolizumab (anti-PD-L1) treatment. The V call is TRBV19, the J call TRBJ1-5; possibly TRBD1 for D (6 bases). This TCR was sampled from a man aged 70-80 years with urothelial cancer. Here the CDR3 DNA reads TGTGCCAGTAGTATCGAGGACAGAGAGAATCAGCCCCAGCATTTT. Its translation: CASSIEDRENQPQHF.